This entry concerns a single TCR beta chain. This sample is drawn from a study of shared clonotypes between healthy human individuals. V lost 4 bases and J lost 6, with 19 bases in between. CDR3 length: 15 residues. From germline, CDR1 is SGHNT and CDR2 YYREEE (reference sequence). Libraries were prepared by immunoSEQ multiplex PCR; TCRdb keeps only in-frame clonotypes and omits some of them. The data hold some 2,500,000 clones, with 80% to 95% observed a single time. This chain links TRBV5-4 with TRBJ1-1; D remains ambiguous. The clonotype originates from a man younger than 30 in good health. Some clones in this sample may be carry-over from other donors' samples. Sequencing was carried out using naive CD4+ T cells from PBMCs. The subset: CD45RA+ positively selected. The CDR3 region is CASSAGPMGFAEAFF. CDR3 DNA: TGTGCCAGCAGCGCGGGCCCGATGGGATTCGCTGAAGCTTTCTTT.